The clone carrying this TCR beta chain occurred many times. As yet, its antigen is unknown. No donor had other autoimmune disease, uncontrolled infection, pregnancy or lactation. Each diagnosis was determined on the basis of clinical symptoms, serum thyroxine, TRAb, thyroid ultrasound and orbital computed tomography. The CDR3 runs to 11 residues. CDR1 MGHDK and CDR2 SYGVNS come from the germline V gene. Trimming removed 4 bases from V and 5 bases from J, with 5 bases in between. The sample comes from a study of Graves' ophthalmopathy and Graves' hyperthyroidism. The overall study: Upon initial diagnosis and before any treatment, peripheral blood was collected.

For repertoire sequencing, the TCR beta CDR3 regions were amplified from RNA transcripts. The workflow started with a first-round RT-PCR run with HTBI primers and then moved on to a second-round multiplex PCR. In TCRdb, the multiplex PCR reads were re-called with MiXCR into one record per CDR3 protein. The sample records 150,000 to 200,000 distinct CDR3 sequences, approximately 40% being singletons. Study-wide results and limits: Most expanded thyroid clonotypes above 0.001 frequency also appeared in blood.

The J gene is TRBJ2-5, the V gene TRBV25-1; D is unresolved. What was sequenced was peripheral blood. This TCR came from a man between 25 and 39 years old with Graves' ophthalmopathy. DNA of the CDR3: TGTGCCAGCAGTGTGGTCGAGACCCAGTACTTC. It yields the protein CASSVVETQYF.